The present T cell receptor beta chain was sequenced within a study of cytomegalovirus exposure and HLA in healthy donors. General study results and limits: Some V segments, TRBV6-2 and TRBV6-3 among them, were indistinguishable and were therefore excluded. Further analysis, carried out later, found HLA-associated TCR beta chains more clonally expanded than equally common other chains.

For this clone: Antigen specificity is unknown.

Use of 60 Vbeta and 13 Jbeta primers characterized the PCR. Sequencing was performed with immunoSEQ multiplex PCR; in TCRdb, only in-frame clones are kept and a portion is missing. Of about 93,000 clones listed, around 81% are singletons. The V and J ends lost 1 base and 2 bases, in that order; junction bases with no gene match: 3. The CDR3 runs to 15 residues. In germline, CDR1 is SGHVS, CDR2 FQNEAQ. The sequence came from a young man in good health and CMV-seronegative. The V and J genes are TRBV7-8 and TRBJ1-2, with 8 bases lining up with TRBD1. Source material: PBMCs. DNA for the CDR3: TGTGCCAGCAGCTTAGGGTCAGGGGGCAACTATGGCTACACCTTC. This gives the protein CASSLGSGGNYGYTF.